The 16 T cell receptor beta chains in this list originate from one sample, sequenced in a study of blood T cell repertoires in COVID-19. Profiling relied on immunoSEQ multiplex PCR, and the TCRdb table lists in-frame clones only, not all of them. The table shows about 59,000 clones, with around 80% occurring only once. Material for sequencing was peripheral blood. The receptors were sampled from a human donor in a cohort sampled during active COVID-19.

This clone was seen a single time. This chain uses TRBV19 with TRBJ2-4, with a weak D call TRBD2 (5 bases). In germline, CDR1 is LNHDA, CDR2 SQIVND (reference sequence). V lost 4 bases, J lost 6 bases, and 16 bases lay in between. The CDR3 has 15 amino acids. The CDR3 DNA sequence: TGTGCCAGTAGTACCGCGGGTGGCGGAACAAACATTCAGTACTTC. Amino acid sequence: CASSTAGGGTNIQYF.

Comment on this clone: The junction departs from germline at one end; a sequencing error may be responsible. The CDR3 here is CASSNFPSNNEQFF. The CDR3 DNA reads as TGTGCCAGCAGCAACTTCCCCTCCAACAATGAGCAGTTCTTC. V usage is TRBV7-2 and J usage is TRBJ2-1; no clear D gene. The CDR3 covers 14 residues. Germline values: CDR1 SGHTA, CDR2 FQGNSA.

The CDR3 here is CASSQAGTGSEQYF. The CDR3 region has the DNA TGCGCCAGCAGCCAGGCCGGGACAGGCTCCGAGCAGTACTTC. This chain joins TRBV4-1 and TRBJ2-7; 8 bases agree with TRBD1. CDR1 MGHRA and CDR2 YSYEKL come from the germline V gene. Germline trimming cut 3 bases from V and 6 bases from J; bases unmatched to any gene: 7. The CDR3 covers 14 residues.

This clone was picked up a small number of times. This rearrangement joins TRBV9 to TRBJ1-5; 7 nucleotides agree with TRBD1. J lost 2 bases, V lost 3 bases, and 2 bases had no gene match. The CDR3 spans 14 residues. The V gene's germline CDR1 is SGDLS and CDR2 YYNGEE. CDR3 sequence: CASSEQGRNQPQHF. Here the CDR3 DNA reads TGTGCCAGCAGCGAACAGGGGCGCAATCAGCCCCAGCATTTT.

The chain uses TRBV7-9 and TRBJ2-3; a possible D gene is TRBD2 (6 bases). Trimming removed 2 bases at V and 0 bases at J, with 12 bases between. The CDR3 is 16 residues long. CDR1 is SEHNR and CDR2 is FQNEAQ in the germline V gene (reference sequence). The CDR3 spells CASSLSRGTSTDTQYF. CDR3 sequence (DNA): TGTGCCAGCAGCTTATCGCGCGGGACTAGCACAGATACGCAGTATTTT.

The CDR3, as DNA: TGCGCCAGCACCCTCGGACAGGGTAAAGAGACCCAGTACTTC. This gives the protein CASTLGQGKETQYF. V usage is TRBV5-1 and J usage is TRBJ2-5; 8 bases map to TRBD1. Germline CDR1 reads SGHRS; CDR2 reads YFSETQ. This CDR3 has 14 amino acids. J lost 3 bases, V lost 6 bases, and 7 bases had no gene match. The variable domain in full, completed from reference TRBV5-1 and TRBJ2-5, reads KAGVTQTPRYLIKTRGQQVTLSCSPISGHRSVSWYQQTPGQGLQFLFEYFSETQRNKGNFPGRFSGRQFSNSRSEMNVSTLELGDSALYLCASTLGQGKETQYFGPGTRLLVL.

The chain couples TRBV29-1 to TRBJ1-2; 10 bases fit TRBD1. Trimming took 7 bases from V and 8 from J; bases not matched to a gene: 4. The CDR3 consists of 11 residues. Germline CDR1 reads SQVTM; CDR2 reads ANQGSEA. CDR3 loop: CSAGTGEGYTF. The CDR3 bases are TGCAGCGCTGGGACAGGGGAAGGCTACACCTTC.

The chain couples TRBV10-2 to TRBJ2-5; D gene ambiguous. Germline lookup yields CDR1 WSHSY and CDR2 SAAADI. The CDR3 is 13 residues long. Between the trimmed V and J ends, which lost 8 bases and 5 bases, there was a span of 15 bases. CDR3 bases: TGCGCCAGCGGCGAGGTGGGTCGGGAGACCCAGTACTTC. This gives the protein CASGEVGRETQYF.

This rearrangement joins TRBV28 to TRBJ2-5; 9 bases map to TRBD2. Looked up from germline, CDR1 is MDHEN and CDR2 is SYDVKM. Trimming took 6 bases from V and 7 from J; bases not matched to a gene: 24. The CDR3 has 19 amino acids. The CDR3 loop reads CASSPELTSGGSKRRTQYF. The CDR3, as DNA: TGTGCCAGCAGCCCCGAACTGACTAGCGGAGGTTCCAAGAGAAGGACCCAGTACTTC.

The J gene is TRBJ2-7, the V gene TRBV2; D is unclear. This CDR3 is 11 amino acids long. CDR1 is SNHLY and CDR2 is FYNNEI in the germline V gene. The V gene lost 4 bases and the J gene lost 4 bases, with 5 bases spanning the gap. CDR3 sequence reads: CASSAVYEQYF. Written as DNA, the CDR3 is TGTGCCAGCAGTGCCGTTTACGAGCAGTACTTC.

This clone has ten or more counts. The chain employs TRBV9 and TRBJ1-3; 10 positions agree with TRBD1. The CDR3 loop spans 15 amino acids. Unmatched junction bases numbered 5, after V lost 4 bases and J lost 4 bases. Looked up from germline, CDR1 is SGDLS and CDR2 is YYNGEE. This chain's CDR3 is CASSPGTGAGNTIYF. In nucleotides, the CDR3 is TGTGCCAGCAGCCCCGGGACAGGGGCGGGAAACACCATATATTTT.

The rearrangement joins TRBV6-2 or TRBV6-3 to TRBJ2-7, with TRBD2 identical over 9 bases. There are 15 residues in the CDR3. The germline gives CDR1 MNHEY, CDR2 SVGEGT. V was clipped by 2 bases and J by 2 bases; unmatched bases: 4. The chain's CDR3 is CASSYVLAGAYEQYF. As DNA, the CDR3 is TGTGCCAGCAGTTACGTGTTAGCGGGAGCCTACGAGCAGTACTTC.

This clone was seen more than once but under ten times. The chain combines TRBV3-1 (or the pseudogene TRBV3-2) with TRBJ1-4, with D uncertain. CDR1 and CDR2 from the germline V gene are LGHDT and YNNKEL (reference sequence). CDR3 size: 19 residues. Trimming took 0 bases from V and 8 from J, leaving 25 bases between them. Here the CDR3 reads CASSQDLSATMSTEEKLFF. The CDR3 DNA is TGTGCCAGCAGCCAAGATCTGTCGGCCACAATGAGTACAGAGGAAAAACTGTTTTTT.

V gene TRBV7-2 combines with J gene TRBJ1-5; D is uncertain. Germline assignment: CDR1 SGHTA and CDR2 FQGNSA. The CDR3 loop spans 16 amino acids. The germline V and J ends were trimmed by 5 bases and 2 bases, with 16 bases remaining between them. CDR3 in amino acids: CASSPRGVGGNQPQHF. The CDR3 nucleotides read TGTGCCAGCAGCCCCCGTGGGGTCGGGGGCAATCAGCCCCAGCATTTT.

V gene TRBV6-2 or TRBV6-3 combines with J gene TRBJ2-3, with D tentatively TRBD2 (5 bases). Trimming took off 2 bases at V and 11 bases at J, with 5 bases between the two ends. The germline V gene has CDR1 MNHEY and CDR2 SVGEGT. The CDR3 totals 10 residues. CDR3 sequence reads: CASSYGGQYF. DNA of the CDR3: TGTGCCAGCAGTTACGGAGGGCAGTATTTT.

The gene calls are TRBV5-4 and TRBJ2-3; TRBD1 agrees at 8 bases. The CDR3 runs to 16 residues. Germline CDR1 SGHNT, CDR2 YYREEE (reference sequence). V lost 4 bases to trimming and J lost 4 bases; unmatched junction nucleotides: 11. DNA of the CDR3: TGTGCCAGCAGCCTCTACGGACAGGGTGGGTCAGATACGCAGTATTTT. Encoded protein: CASSLYGQGGSDTQYF. Full variable domain (rest looked up from reference TRBV5-4 and TRBJ2-3): ETGVTQSPTHLIKTRGQQVTLRCSSQSGHNTVSWYQQALGQGPQFIFQYYREEENGRGNFPPRFSGLQFPNYSSELNVNALELDDSALYLCASSLYGQGGSDTQYFGPGTRLTVL.